This T cell receptor (beta chain) stems from a study of cytomegalovirus exposure and HLA in healthy donors. General study points: Testing in vitro showed a few CMV-associated chains specific for CMV antigens. The study labeled about 160 TCR beta chains cytomegalovirus-associated.

As to this clone: The target antigen is unknown.

With V trimmed by 6 bases and J by 3 bases, 12 bases remained unmatched. The CDR3 has 17 residues. The V gene's germline CDR1 is ENHRY and CDR2 SYGVKD. Data came from immunoSEQ multiplex PCR; TCRdb stores just in-frame clones and leaves some out. The sample lists 140,000 or so clones, 85% to 90% occurring once. Source material: PBMCs. V usage is TRBV10-3 and J usage is TRBJ1-1; 11 bases fit TRBD1. The receptor's source is a woman in her late teens or twenties in good health and CMV-seropositive. CDR3: CAIRLGTGGRRDTEAFF. The CDR3 DNA reads as TGTGCCATCAGACTCGGGACAGGGGGTCGACGGGACACTGAAGCTTTCTTT.